One sample yielded the 18 T cell receptor beta chains listed below, sequenced in a study of T cell repertoires in cytomegalovirus infection. One entry per CDR3 protein, called by TCRdb with MiXCR from the reads. The repertoire holds a few hundred thousand distinct CDR3 sequences, with 22% as singletons. Their antigens remain unidentified. The material sequenced was cultured PBMCs, taken from culture after CMV antigen stimulation. The origin of the receptors is a human donor in good health (CMV status not recorded). Some clones in this sample may be carry-over from other donors' samples.

The genes are TRBV11-2 and TRBJ2-1; no clear D gene. This CDR3 spans 18 amino acids. Germline CDR1 SGHAT, CDR2 FQNNGV. V was cut by 1 base and J by 4 bases, with 20 bases left in between. The CDR3 sequence is CASSLAPSRVGLYNEQFF. The CDR3 DNA sequence: TGTGCCAGCAGCTTAGCCCCCTCTAGAGTGGGCTTATACAATGAGCAGTTCTTC.

This clonotype was found a few times. The chain employs TRBV28 and TRBJ1-1; D possibly corresponds to TRBD1 (5 bases). In germline, CDR1 is MDHEN, CDR2 SYDVKM. CDR3 length: 16 residues. Trimming took 1 base from V and 5 from J, leaving 17 bases between them. The CDR3 protein is CASSLFRVPRRTEAFF. The CDR3 DNA sequence: TGTGCCAGCAGTTTATTCAGGGTCCCTCGGAGGACTGAAGCTTTCTTT.

The rearrangement links TRBV10-3 to TRBJ2-7; 9 nucleotides line up with TRBD1. Germline V gene data show CDR1 as ENHRY and CDR2 as SYGVKD. V lost 10 bases, J lost 3 bases, and 7 bases stayed unmatched. The CDR3 runs to 13 residues. As DNA, the CDR3 is TGTGCCACCGTAACAGGGGGCCGCTACGAGCAGTACTTC. Translating it yields CATVTGGRYEQYF.

This clonotype was seen a few times. In DNA, the CDR3 is TGTGCCAGCAGTTTAGCTCAGTTCAGGGTTGGCTATGGCTACACCTTC. Protein sequence: CASSLAQFRVGYGYTF. V gene TRBV28 combines with J gene TRBJ1-2, with D perhaps matching TRBD1 (5 bases). Trimming shortened V by 2 bases and J by 4 bases, and 17 bases separated the two germline ends. This CDR3 spans 16 amino acids. Germline lookup yields CDR1 MDHEN and CDR2 SYDVKM.

The chain has TRBV5-1 and TRBJ1-5; the match to TRBD1 covers 9 bases. The CDR3 spans 16 residues. The germline V gene has CDR1 SGHRS and CDR2 YFSETQ. The trim removed 2 bases at V and 8 bases at J, leaving 11 bases unmatched. For the CDR3, the DNA is TGCGCCAGCAGCTTCAACCCGGGACAGGGTCCGGAGCCCCAGCATTTT. As protein: CASSFNPGQGPEPQHF.

In this sample, this clonotype turned up a few times. This rearrangement joins TRBV7-9 to TRBJ1-2; 7 nucleotides agree with TRBD1. Trimming at V came to 3 bases and at J to 5 bases, leaving 6 bases not matched to a gene. The germline CDR1 and CDR2 sequences are SEHNR and FQNEAQ (reference sequence). The CDR3 is made up of 14 amino acids. Written as DNA, the CDR3 is TGTGCCAGCAGCTTTGAGGGGGCAGGATATGGCTACACCTTC. Its translation is CASSFEGAGYGYTF.

This clonotype came up many times. The chain couples TRBV7-2 to TRBJ2-3; 8 bases match TRBD2. The CDR3 sequence is 14 residues long. The V and J ends lost 4 bases and 6 bases, in that order; junction bases with no gene match: 6. In germline, CDR1 is SGHTA, CDR2 FQGNSA. Written as DNA, the CDR3 is TGTGCCAGCAGCTCCCGGACTAGCTGGGATACGCAGTATTTT. It is translated as CASSSRTSWDTQYF. Looking up the rest from reference TRBV7-2 and TRBJ2-3 gives the full variable domain: GAGVSQSPSNKVTEKGKDVELRCDPISGHTALYWYRQSLGQGLEFLIYFQGNSAPDKSGLPSDRFSAERTGGSVSTLTIQRTQQEDSAVYLCASSSRTSWDTQYFGPGTRLTVL.

This clonotype came up a few times. CDR3 sequence: CASSGGAHTGVETQYF. In DNA form, the CDR3 reads TGTGCCAGCAGTGGCGGAGCCCATACGGGCGTCGAGACCCAGTACTTC. The J gene is TRBJ2-5, the V gene TRBV6-6; D is unclear. Per the germline V gene, CDR1 is MNHNY and CDR2 is SVGAGI (reference sequence). The CDR3 runs to 16 residues. V lost 5 bases and J lost 5, with 21 bases in between.

V gene TRBV3-1 combines with J gene TRBJ1-6, with D possibly being TRBD1 (6 bases). V shed 4 bases and J shed 3 bases, with 10 bases lying between them. Germline assignment: CDR1 LGHDT and CDR2 YNNKEL (reference sequence). The CDR3 consists of 15 residues. The CDR3 protein is CASSLGQIYNSPLHF. The CDR3 bases are TGTGCCAGCAGCCTTGGACAGATCTATAATTCACCCCTCCACTTT.

This sequence joins TRBV6-6 and TRBJ1-3; D perhaps matches TRBD1 (6 bases). The CDR3 length is 14 residues. V lost 6 bases to trimming and J lost 2 bases, with 11 bases between them. In germline, CDR1 is MNHNY, CDR2 SVGAGI (reference sequence). CDR3 protein: CASSAQGTGNTIYF. In DNA, the CDR3 is TGTGCCAGCAGCGCACAGGGTACTGGAAACACCATATATTTT.

This clonotype showed up many times. The CDR3 sequence is CASSYEGETQYF. In DNA form, the CDR3 reads TGTGCCAGCAGTTACGAGGGAGAGACCCAGTACTTC. The V gene is TRBV5-5, the J gene TRBJ2-5; the D gene is possibly TRBD2 (5 bases). CDR1 is SGHKS, CDR2 YYEKEE, per germline (reference sequence). The CDR3 length is 12 residues. Trimming stripped 5 bases from V and 4 bases from J, with 9 bases between.

The rearrangement uses TRBV19 and TRBJ2-7, with D perhaps matching TRBD1 (6 bases). The CDR3 consists of 15 residues. The V and J ends lost 2 bases and 0 bases respectively, with 11 bases between them. CDR1 and CDR2 from the germline V gene are LNHDA and SQIVND (reference sequence). CDR3 nucleotides: TGTGCCAGTAGTATATTAGGGGGAGCCTCCTACGAGCAGTACTTC. It encodes CASSILGGASYEQYF.

The chain couples TRBV11-2 to TRBJ2-1; 15 bases agree with TRBD2. Germline CDR1 is SGHAT and CDR2 is FQNNGV. Trimming at V came to 5 bases and at J to 4 bases, leaving 6 bases not matched to a gene. This CDR3 has 17 residues. The CDR3 sequence: CASSARTSGGGYNEQFF. The CDR3, as DNA: TGTGCCAGCAGCGCCCGGACTAGCGGGGGGGGGTACAATGAGCAGTTCTTC.

The chain combines TRBV5-8 with TRBJ1-3, with D unclear. Germline V CDR1 and CDR2: SGHTS, YDEGEE. The CDR3 extends over 14 amino acids. V lost 4 bases, J lost 0 bases, and 8 bases lay in between. CDR3 amino acids: CASSPTFSGNTIYF. CDR3 nucleotides: TGTGCCAGCAGCCCGACCTTCTCTGGAAACACCATATATTTT.

The CDR3 loop is CASSFGQGVGTDTQYF. The CDR3 DNA sequence: TGTGCCAGCAGCTTTGGGCAGGGGGTAGGCACAGATACGCAGTATTTT. The J gene is TRBJ2-3, the V gene TRBV7-9, with TRBD1 matching 7 bases. In germline, CDR1 is SEHNR, CDR2 FQNEAQ (reference sequence). The CDR3 is made up of 16 amino acids. V shed 3 bases, J shed 1 base, and the junction held 7 bases outside the gene matches.

A few counts support this clonotype. CDR3 nucleotides: TGCGCCAGCAGCCAAGATCCGGGGGAGGGTCAGCCCCAGCATTTT. It yields the protein CASSQDPGEGQPQHF. This chain uses TRBV4-1 with TRBJ1-5; the D gene is possibly TRBD1 (5 bases). Germline V gives CDR1 MGHRA, CDR2 YSYEKL. Trimming took off 0 bases at V and 6 bases at J, with 12 bases between the two ends. CDR3 size: 15 residues.

The J gene is TRBJ2-1, the V gene TRBV20-1; D perhaps matches TRBD2 (6 bases). The germline CDR1 and CDR2 sequences are DFQATT and SNEGSKA (reference sequence). The CDR3 covers 14 residues. V was cut by 3 bases and J by 1 base, with 10 bases left in between. The CDR3 spells CSASGSLSYNEQFF. CDR3 coding DNA: TGCAGTGCTAGCGGGAGTCTGTCCTACAATGAGCAGTTCTTC.

V usage is TRBV28 and J usage is TRBJ2-7, with 8 positions matching TRBD2. The CDR3 runs 17 residues. CDR1 and CDR2 (germline): MDHEN, SYDVKM. V was pared by 6 bases and J by 7 bases, with 20 bases of the junction left unmatched. The CDR3 sequence: CASSPLRGVLAALEQYF. The CDR3 bases are TGTGCCAGCAGCCCTCTCCGAGGAGTACTAGCGGCGTTGGAGCAGTACTTC.